This passage covers 5 T cell receptor beta chains from one sample sequenced in a study of shared clonotypes between healthy human individuals. Profiling relied on immunoSEQ multiplex PCR, and the TCRdb table lists in-frame clones only, not all of them. The table includes roughly 1,500,000 clones, around 98.5% detected once. Material: naive CD4+ T cells sorted from blood. Subset reported: CD45RA+ positively selected. These receptors all come from a man under 40 in good health.

The V call is TRBV6-5, the J call TRBJ2-6; D tentatively fits TRBD1 or TRBD2 (5 bases each). Trimming removed 2 bases from V and 2 bases from J, with 7 bases in between. Germline loops: CDR1 MNHEY, CDR2 SVGAGI. This CDR3 is built from 15 residues. The CDR3 protein is CASSYRGAGANVLTF. The DNA of the CDR3 is TGTGCCAGCAGTTACCGGGGCGCTGGGGCCAACGTCCTGACTTTC.

This clone was observed once. V is TRBV5-1 and J is TRBJ1-2; D unclear. The CDR3 extends over 15 amino acids. CDR1 and CDR2 from the germline V gene are SGHRS and YFSETQ. Trimming pared 5 bases from V and 4 bases from J, leaving 18 bases between. CDR3 region: CASRPDWAETYGYTF. In DNA form, the CDR3 reads TGCGCCAGCAGACCAGACTGGGCGGAGACCTATGGCTACACCTTC. Full variable domain (outside the CDR3, taken from reference TRBV5-1 and TRBJ1-2): KAGVTQTPRYLIKTRGQQVTLSCSPISGHRSVSWYQQTPGQGLQFLFEYFSETQRNKGNFPGRFSGRQFSNSRSEMNVSTLELGDSALYLCASRPDWAETYGYTFGSGTRLTVV.

The V gene is TRBV4-1, the J gene TRBJ1-3; no definite D call. The V end was cut by 3 bases, the J end by 4 bases, with 13 bases between. The CDR3 contains 15 residues. In germline, CDR1 is MGHRA, CDR2 YSYEKL. The CDR3 DNA reads as TGCGCCAGCAGCCAGCGGGCTATAGCGGGAAACACCATATATTTT. Encoded protein: CASSQRAIAGNTIYF.

This clone was observed once. The rearrangement joins TRBV7-9 to TRBJ2-3, with 8 bases identical to TRBD2. V gave up 3 bases and J gave up 3 bases; unmatched junction bases: 8. Germline loops: CDR1 SEHNR, CDR2 FQNEAQ (reference sequence). This CDR3 has 16 residues. As DNA, the CDR3 is TGTGCCAGCAGCTTTCGGGAGGGCCTGTTAACAGATACGCAGTATTTT. This codes for CASSFREGLLTDTQYF.

The rearrangement uses TRBV27 and TRBJ1-1; 7 bases agree with TRBD1. From germline, CDR1 is MNHEY and CDR2 SMNVEV (reference sequence). Trimming took 2 bases from V and 5 from J; bases not matched to a gene: 5. This CDR3 comprises 14 residues. In DNA, the CDR3 is TGTGCCAGCAGTTTAAGGGGGCGGGGTACTGAAGCTTTCTTT. This sequence encodes CASSLRGRGTEAFF.